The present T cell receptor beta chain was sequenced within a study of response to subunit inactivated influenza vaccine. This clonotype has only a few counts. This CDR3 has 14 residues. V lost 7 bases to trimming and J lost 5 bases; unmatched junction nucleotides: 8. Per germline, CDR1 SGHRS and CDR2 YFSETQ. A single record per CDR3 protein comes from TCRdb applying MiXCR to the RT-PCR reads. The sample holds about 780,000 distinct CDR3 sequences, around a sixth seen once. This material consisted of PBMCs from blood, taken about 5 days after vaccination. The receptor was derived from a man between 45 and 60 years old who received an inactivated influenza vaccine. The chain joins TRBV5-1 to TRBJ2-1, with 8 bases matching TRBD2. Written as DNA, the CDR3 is TGCGCCAGCGGCGCCGGGACTAGAGACAATGAGCAGTTCTTC. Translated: CASGAGTRDNEQFF. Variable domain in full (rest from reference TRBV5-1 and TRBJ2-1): KAGVTQTPRYLIKTRGQQVTLSCSPISGHRSVSWYQQTPGQGLQFLFEYFSETQRNKGNFPGRFSGRQFSNSRSEMNVSTLELGDSALYLCASGAGTRDNEQFFGPGTRLTVL.